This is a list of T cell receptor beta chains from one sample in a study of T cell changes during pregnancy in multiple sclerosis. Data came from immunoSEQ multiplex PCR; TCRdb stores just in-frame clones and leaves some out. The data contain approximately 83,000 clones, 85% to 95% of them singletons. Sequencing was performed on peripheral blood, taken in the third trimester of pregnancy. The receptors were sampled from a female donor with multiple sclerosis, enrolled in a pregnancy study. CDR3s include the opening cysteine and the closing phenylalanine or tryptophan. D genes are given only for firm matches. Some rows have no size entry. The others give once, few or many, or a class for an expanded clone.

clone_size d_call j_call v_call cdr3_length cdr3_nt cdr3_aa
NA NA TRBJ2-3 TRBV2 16 TGTGCCAGCAGAGTGAGGTCGGGGGTGGGGACAGATACGCAGTATTTT CASRVRSGVGTDTQYF
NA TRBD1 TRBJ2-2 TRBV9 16 TGTGCCAGCAGCGCCCGACAGGGATGGGGCACCGGGGAGCTGTTTTTT CASSARQGWGTGELFF
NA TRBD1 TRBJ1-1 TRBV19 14 TGTGCCAGTAGCAACCCTGGGACAGTTCGCGAAGCTTTCTTT CASSNPGTVREAFF
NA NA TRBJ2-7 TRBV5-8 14 TGTGCCAGCAGCTTGGGGACATACACCTACGAGCAGTACTTC CASSLGTYTYEQYF
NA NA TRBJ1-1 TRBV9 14 TGTGCCAGCAGCCCACAGGGCCTCAACACTGAAGCTTTCTTT CASSPQGLNTEAFF
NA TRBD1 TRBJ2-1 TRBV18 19 TGTGCCAGCTCACCAGCCGTACGTGCAGCGGGACAGGGCTACAATGAGCAGTTCTTC CASSPAVRAAGQGYNEQFF
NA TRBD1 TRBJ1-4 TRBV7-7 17 TGTGCTAGCAGCTTAGGCCATGGGACAGGGAAAGATGAAAAACTGTTTTTT CASSLGHGTGKDEKLFF
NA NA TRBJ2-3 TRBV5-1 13 TGCGCCAGCAGCTTGGTGGAGGGAGATACGCAGTATTTT CASSLVEGDTQYF
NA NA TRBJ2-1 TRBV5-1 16 TGCGCCAGCAGCTCTGCAAGGGAGTTGTCCTACAATGAGCAGTTCTTC CASSSARELSYNEQFF
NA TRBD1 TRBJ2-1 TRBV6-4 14 TGTGCCAGCAGTGTCAGGCAGGGGGCAAGTGAGCAGTTCTTC CASSVRQGASEQFF
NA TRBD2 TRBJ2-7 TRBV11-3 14 TGTGCCAGCAGCCCCCTAGCGGGACGCGACGAGCAGTACTTC CASSPLAGRDEQYF
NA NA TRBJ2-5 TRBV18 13 TGTGCCAGCTCACCACCAAGTCCTAAGACCCAGTACTTC CASSPPSPKTQYF
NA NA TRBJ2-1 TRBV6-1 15 TGTGCCAGCAGTGAAGGTCTAACGTACAGTTTCTCTCAGTTCTTC CASSEGLTYSFSQFF
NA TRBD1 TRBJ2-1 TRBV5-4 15 TGTGCCAGCAGCGGGAGAACAGGGGGCTACAATGAGCAGTTCTTC CASSGRTGGYNEQFF
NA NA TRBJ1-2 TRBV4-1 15 TGCGCCAGCAGCCAGAACCTACAGGGTATGCAAAGCTACACCTTC CASSQNLQGMQSYTF
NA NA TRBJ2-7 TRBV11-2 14 TGTGCCAGCAGCCCACCAGGGCCGCTCTACGAGCAGTACTTC CASSPPGPLYEQYF
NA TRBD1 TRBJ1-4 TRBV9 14 TGTGCCAGCAGCGACGGGACAGCAGGCGAAAAACTGTTTTTT CASSDGTAGEKLFF
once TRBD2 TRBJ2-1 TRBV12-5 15 TGTGCTAGTGGTTTCGGGCTAGCGGGAGTTGATGAGCAGTTCTTC CASGFGLAGVDEQFF
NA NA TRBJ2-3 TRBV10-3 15 TGTGCCATCAGTGAACCGGGGGAAGTTACAGATACGCAGTATTTT CAISEPGEVTDTQYF
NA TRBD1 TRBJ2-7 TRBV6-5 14 TGTGCCAGCAGCCGGACAGGGAATCCCTACGAGCAGTACTTC CASSRTGNPYEQYF
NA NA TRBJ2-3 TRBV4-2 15 TGTGCCAGCAGCCAAGATGGGCAGGGTTCAGATACGCAGTATTTT CASSQDGQGSDTQYF
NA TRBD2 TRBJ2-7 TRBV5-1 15 TGCGCCAGCAGCCCGCGGACTAGCGGCTCCTACGAGCAGTACTTC CASSPRTSGSYEQYF
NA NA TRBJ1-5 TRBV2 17 TGTGCCAGCAGTGAAAGCAGGGTAAGGGCTCCGAGGCAGCCCCAGCATTTT CASSESRVRAPRQPQHF
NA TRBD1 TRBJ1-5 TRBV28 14 TGTGCCAGCATGGAGACAGGGCCAGGCCAGCCCCAGCATTTT CASMETGPGQPQHF
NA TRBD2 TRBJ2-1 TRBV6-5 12 TGTGCCAGCAAGCGGGGGTACAATGAGCAGTTCTTC CASKRGYNEQFF
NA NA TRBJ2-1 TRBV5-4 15 TGTGCCAGCAGCTCCCCCCGGGACTTGCACAATGAGCAGTTCTTC CASSSPRDLHNEQFF
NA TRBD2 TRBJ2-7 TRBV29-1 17 TGCAGCGTCGTATCCGGGACTAGCGGGAGGAGGAGATACGAGCAGTACTTC CSVVSGTSGRRRYEQYF
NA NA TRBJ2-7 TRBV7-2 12 TGTGCCAGCAGCCGTTCCCGCTACGAGCAGTACTTC CASSRSRYEQYF
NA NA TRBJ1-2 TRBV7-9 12 TGTGCCAGCAGCTTTAACAGGGAAGGCTACACCTTC CASSFNREGYTF
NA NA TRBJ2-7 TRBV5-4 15 TGTGCCAGCAGCGCCGCTGGCGGGGCGGCCTACGAGCAGTACTTC CASSAAGGAAYEQYF
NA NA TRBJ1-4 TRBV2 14 TGTGCCAGCAGCTTCAGCGCAACTAATGAAAAACTGTTTTTT CASSFSATNEKLFF
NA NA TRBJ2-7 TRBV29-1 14 TGCAGCGTTGAAGACGGGAGTAGCTCCTACGAGCAGTACTTC CSVEDGSSSYEQYF
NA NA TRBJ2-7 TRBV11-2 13 TGTGCCAGCAGCTTAGTGGGCCAAAACGAGCAGTACTTC CASSLVGQNEQYF
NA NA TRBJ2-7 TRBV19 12 TGTGCCAGTACCAGCTCTAGGGGCGAGCAGTACTTC CASTSSRGEQYF
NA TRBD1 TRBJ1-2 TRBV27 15 TGTGCCAGCAGGGCCGGGACAGGGGTGGCCTATGGCTACACCTTC CASRAGTGVAYGYTF
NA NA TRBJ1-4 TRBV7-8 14 TGTGCCAGCAGCTCTAGACAGTCCTTCGAAAAACTGTTTTTT CASSSRQSFEKLFF
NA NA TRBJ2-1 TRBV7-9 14 TGTGCCAGCAGCTTCGAACAGGGATACAATGAGCAGTTCTTC CASSFEQGYNEQFF
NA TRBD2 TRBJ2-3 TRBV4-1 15 TGCGCCAGCAGTGGGACTAGCGGGGGTGCGGATACGCAGTATTTT CASSGTSGGADTQYF
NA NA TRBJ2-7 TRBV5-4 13 TGTGCCAGCAGCGTCAGGGGCTCCTACGAGCAGTACTTC CASSVRGSYEQYF
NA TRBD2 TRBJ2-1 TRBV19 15 TGTGCCAGTAGTAGGGAGACTAGCAGCTACAATGAGCAGTTCTTC CASSRETSSYNEQFF
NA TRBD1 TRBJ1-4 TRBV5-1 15 TGCGCCAGCAGGGGAACGGGACAGGGGGTTGAGGAACTGTTTTTT CASRGTGQGVEELFF
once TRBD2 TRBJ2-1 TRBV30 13 TGTGCCTGGAGTAGGGGACTAGACAATGAGCAGTTCTTC CAWSRGLDNEQFF
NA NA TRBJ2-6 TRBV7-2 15 TGTGCCAGCAGCCCGCAGGGGACTGGGGCCAACGTCCTGACTTTC CASSPQGTGANVLTF
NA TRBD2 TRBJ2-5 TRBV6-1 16 TGTGCCAGCAGTGATGGCGGGACTAGCGTAAAAGAGACCCAGTACTTC CASSDGGTSVKETQYF
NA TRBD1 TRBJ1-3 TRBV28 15 TGTGCCAGCTCCTGGGGTGGGACAGATGGAAACACCATATATTTT CASSWGGTDGNTIYF
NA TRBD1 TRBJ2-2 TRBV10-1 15 TGCGCCAGCAGTGGGGACAGGGGGAACACCGGGGAGCTGTTTTTT CASSGDRGNTGELFF
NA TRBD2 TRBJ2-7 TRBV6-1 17 TGTGCCAGCAGTGAAGCTCCGTCCAGCGGGAGGACCTACGAGCAGTACTTC CASSEAPSSGRTYEQYF
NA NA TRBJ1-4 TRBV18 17 TGTGCCAGCTCACCACTGCGTGGCGGCGCGACTAATGAAAAACTGTTTTTT CASSPLRGGATNEKLFF
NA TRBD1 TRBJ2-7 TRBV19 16 TGTGCCAGTAGTATAGGCGAAGGGACAGGATACTACGAGCAGTACTTC CASSIGEGTGYYEQYF
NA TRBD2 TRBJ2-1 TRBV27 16 TGTGCCAGCAGTTTAATCGGCGGGAGGGCCTTCAATGAGCAGTTCTTC CASSLIGGRAFNEQFF
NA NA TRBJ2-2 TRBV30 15 TGTGCCTGGAGTGTAGTGGCTAGCGAAACCGGGGAGCTGTTTTTT CAWSVVASETGELFF
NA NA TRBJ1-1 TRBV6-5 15 TGTGCCAGCAGTTATACGGGATTCATGAACACTGAAGCTTTCTTT CASSYTGFMNTEAFF
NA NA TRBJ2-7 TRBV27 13 TGTGCCAGCAGCTCCCTCCAAGCTTACGAGCAGTACTTC CASSSLQAYEQYF
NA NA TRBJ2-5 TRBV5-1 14 TGCGCCAGCAGCTTGACCAGCGCCCAAGAGACCCAGTACTTC CASSLTSAQETQYF
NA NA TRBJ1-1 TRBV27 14 TGTGCCAGCAGTCTGGGGCAAGTGAACACTGAAGCTTTCTTT CASSLGQVNTEAFF